These 27 T cell receptor beta chains were sequenced from one sample in a study of T cells after posttransplantation cyclophosphamide. Produced via immunoSEQ multiplex PCR; TCRdb's table is partial and in-frame only. The sample holds just over 20,000 clones, 95% to 98% seen once. The naive gate required viable CD3+CD4+ or CD3+CD8+ cells with CCR7+CD45RA+CD45RO-CD95-CD27+CD28+ phenotype. The sequencing input was naive CD4+ T cells sorted from PBMCs. The receptors were gathered from a man between 40 and 49 years old in good health, CMV-negative, and a related stem cell transplant donor.

This clone was found a few times. The CDR3 nucleotides are TGTGCCAGCAGGGTGAGCGGTTTCTACGAGCAGTACTTC. The encoded protein is CASRVSGFYEQYF. The gene calls are TRBV28 and TRBJ2-7, with D perhaps matching TRBD2 (5 bases). Germline lookup yields CDR1 MDHEN and CDR2 SYDVKM. The CDR3 has 13 amino acids. V lost 6 bases, J lost 3 bases, and 12 bases lay in between.

This chain links TRBV19 with TRBJ2-2; 7 bases line up with TRBD1. This CDR3 has 20 residues. J lost 2 bases, V lost 2 bases, and 17 bases had no gene match. Germline loops: CDR1 LNHDA, CDR2 SQIVND (reference sequence). This CDR3 is CASSITRFPLQGTNTGELFF. In nucleotides, the CDR3 is TGTGCCAGTAGTATAACTCGATTCCCGCTACAGGGGACCAACACCGGGGAGCTGTTTTTT.

V and J are TRBV5-1 and TRBJ2-5; 7 nucleotides match TRBD2. The DNA end is a closer match to TRBJ2-7, so the J assignment may be wrong. CDR1 and CDR2 (germline): SGHRS, YFSETQ. The CDR3 extends over 16 amino acids. The CDR3 DNA sequence: TGCGCCAGCAGCTTCCGTACTAGCGCGCTAACCTACGAGCAGTACTTC. It yields the protein CASSFRTSALTYEQYF.

The chain recombines TRBV7-2 with TRBJ2-6, with TRBD1 identical over 8 bases. J lost 2 bases, V lost 4 bases, and 7 bases had no gene match. This CDR3 comprises 17 residues. Germline V gives CDR1 SGHTA, CDR2 FQGNSA. The DNA for the CDR3 is TGTGCCAGCAGCTACGCCACAGGGGGAGCTGGGGCCAACGTCCTGACTTTC. This translates into CASSYATGGAGANVLTF. Variable domain in full (rest from reference TRBV7-2 and TRBJ2-6): GAGVSQSPSNKVTEKGKDVELRCDPISGHTALYWYRQSLGQGLEFLIYFQGNSAPDKSGLPSDRFSAERTGGSVSTLTIQRTQQEDSAVYLCASSYATGGAGANVLTFGAGSRLTVL.

The genes are TRBV5-4 and TRBJ2-7; D is unresolved. The CDR3 consists of 13 residues. Germline-derived CDR1 and CDR2 are SGHNT and YYREEE (reference sequence). With 4 bases removed from V and 0 bases from J, the gap between germline ends came to 8 bases. The CDR3 DNA is TGTGCCAGCAGCCGCTATAGCTCCTACGAGCAGTACTTC. This encodes CASSRYSSYEQYF. Drawing the rest from reference TRBV5-4 and TRBJ2-7, the complete variable domain is ETGVTQSPTHLIKTRGQQVTLRCSSQSGHNTVSWYQQALGQGPQFIFQYYREEENGRGNFPPRFSGLQFPNYSSELNVNALELDDSALYLCASSRYSSYEQYFGPGTRLTVT.

The chain combines TRBV19 with TRBJ1-1; 7 bases agree with TRBD1. With V trimmed by 6 bases and J by 1 base, 2 bases remained unmatched. The germline gives CDR1 LNHDA, CDR2 SQIVND (reference sequence). CDR3 length: 13 amino acids. The CDR3 loop is CASRTGKNTEAFF. The CDR3 DNA reads as TGTGCCAGTAGGACAGGGAAGAACACTGAAGCTTTCTTT.

The chain employs TRBV7-2 and TRBJ1-4; 9 bases are a match to TRBD1. V trimming: 5 bases; J trimming: 8 bases; junction bases outside the gene matches: 9. CDR1 is SGHTA and CDR2 is FQGNSA in the germline V gene. The CDR3 has 15 residues. This CDR3 is CASSRSPGTGEKLFF. The CDR3 coding sequence is TGTGCCAGCAGCAGAAGCCCCGGGACAGGGGAAAAACTGTTTTTT.

This chain connects TRBV6-1 to TRBJ1-5; 9 nucleotides line up with TRBD1. J was trimmed by 7 bases and V by 9 bases; bases with no gene match: 13. The CDR3 loop spans 15 amino acids. CDR1 and CDR2 (germline): MNHNS, SASEGT. The CDR3 loop is CASSTPTGGGQPQHF. CDR3 sequence (DNA): TGTGCCAGTAGTACCCCCACAGGGGGCGGACAGCCCCAGCATTTT.

CDR3: CASSPGPGSSYEQYF. In DNA, the CDR3 is TGTGCCAGCAGCCCCGGGCCGGGAAGCTCCTACGAGCAGTACTTC. This chain uses TRBV7-2 with TRBJ2-7, with a tentative D call TRBD2 (5 bases). The CDR3 is made up of 15 amino acids. The V and J ends lost 5 bases and 0 bases respectively, with 14 bases between them. Germline CDR1 and CDR2: SGHTA and FQGNSA.

V and J are TRBV27 and TRBJ1-2, with 8 bases aligning to TRBD1. With V trimmed by 6 bases and J by 4 bases, 1 base remained unmatched. Per germline, CDR1 MNHEY and CDR2 SMNVEV (reference sequence). There are 12 residues in the CDR3. The DNA for the CDR3 is TGTGCCAGCAGCACAGGGGGCTATGGCTACACCTTC. Translating it yields CASSTGGYGYTF.

The rearrangement uses TRBV7-8 and TRBJ2-3; 8 bases match TRBD2. From germline, CDR1 is SGHVS and CDR2 FQNEAQ. The CDR3 has 12 amino acids. V was clipped by 3 bases and J by 9 bases; unmatched bases: 2. The chain's CDR3 is CASSFSGKTQYF. CDR3 coding DNA: TGTGCCAGCAGCTTTAGCGGGAAGACGCAGTATTTT. Complete variable domain (other parts from reference TRBV7-8 and TRBJ2-3): GAGVSQSPRYKVAKRGQDVALRCDPISGHVSLFWYQQALGQGPEFLTYFQNEAQLDKSGLPSDRFFAERPEGSVSTLKIQRTQQEDSAVYLCASSFSGKTQYFGPGTRLTVL.

The rearrangement joins TRBV7-9 to TRBJ2-7, with 9 nucleotides matching TRBD2. Germline V CDR1 and CDR2: SEHNR, FQNEAQ (reference sequence). The CDR3 is 15 residues long. V lost 3 bases, J lost 4 bases, and 7 bases stayed unmatched. The CDR3 spells CASSFGSGGTYEQYF. The CDR3, as DNA: TGTGCCAGCAGCTTCGGTAGCGGGGGAACTTACGAGCAGTACTTC.

This sequence joins TRBV2 and TRBJ2-5; 9 nucleotides line up with TRBD2. CDR1 SNHLY and CDR2 FYNNEI come from the germline V gene. The CDR3 sequence is 15 residues long. J lost 4 bases, V lost 5 bases, and 8 bases had no gene match. CDR3 protein: CASSLNSGRGETQYF. The CDR3 nucleotides are TGTGCCAGCAGTTTGAATAGCGGGAGAGGAGAGACCCAGTACTTC.

This clone appeared a few times. The chain uses TRBV27 and TRBJ1-1; unclear D gene. Trimming removed 3 bases at V and 2 bases at J, with 7 bases between. The CDR3 has 13 residues. Germline V lookup: CDR1 MNHEY, CDR2 SMNVEV (reference sequence). CDR3 loop: CASSFFTNTEAFF. The CDR3, as DNA: TGTGCCAGCAGTTTCTTCACAAACACTGAAGCTTTCTTT.

The chain uses TRBV5-4 and TRBJ2-3, with 7 positions matching TRBD1. The CDR3 is 15 residues long. The germline CDR1 and CDR2 sequences are SGHNT and YYREEE (reference sequence). V was clipped by 3 bases and J by 0 bases; unmatched bases: 4. The DNA of the CDR3 is TGTGCCAGCAGCTCGGGACAGCTAAGCACAGATACGCAGTATTTT. Protein sequence: CASSSGQLSTDTQYF.

V and J are TRBV7-2 and TRBJ2-5; TRBD1 might be the D (5 bases). The CDR3 length is 16 residues. V lost 5 bases to trimming and J lost 0 bases, with 16 bases between them. Germline assignment: CDR1 SGHTA and CDR2 FQGNSA. The CDR3 protein is CASSPLTGTDQETQYF. For the CDR3, the DNA is TGTGCCAGCAGCCCCCTCACAGGAACAGACCAAGAGACCCAGTACTTC.

The V call is TRBV10-3, the J call TRBJ2-7; 9 bases agree with TRBD2. The CDR3 contains 15 residues. Germline lookup yields CDR1 ENHRY and CDR2 SYGVKD. Trimming cost V 3 bases and J 1 base; bases outside gene matches: 4. CDR3 coding DNA: TGTGCCATCAGTGATCTAGCGGGAACTTCCTACGAGCAGTACTTC. Protein: CAISDLAGTSYEQYF.

The chain carries TRBV6-1 and TRBJ2-7; 8 nucleotides align to TRBD2. Germline-derived CDR1 and CDR2 are MNHNS and SASEGT. The CDR3 has 15 amino acids. Trimming at V came to 6 bases and at J to 4 bases, leaving 11 bases not matched to a gene. The CDR3, as DNA: TGTGCCAGCAGCGGGGTGGAAGCGGGAGTGTACGAGCAGTACTTC. It specifies CASSGVEAGVYEQYF.

The rearrangement uses TRBV27 and TRBJ1-5; D perhaps matches TRBD1 (5 bases). V dropped 5 bases and J dropped 4 bases, with 27 bases sitting between them. This CDR3 has 19 amino acids. Germline V gene data show CDR1 as MNHEY and CDR2 as SMNVEV (reference sequence). The CDR3 loop reads CASSPGLLRVAGLNQPQHF. In DNA, the CDR3 is TGTGCCAGCAGTCCGGGTCTCCTCCGGGTTGCAGGGCTAAATCAGCCCCAGCATTTT.

The rearrangement joins TRBV6-4 to TRBJ2-7, with D possibly matching TRBD2 (5 bases). With 11 bases removed from V and 0 bases from J, the gap between germline ends came to 14 bases. This CDR3 contains 13 residues. CDR1 is MRHNA, CDR2 SNTAGT, per germline. CDR3 sequence reads: CAWKDCSSYEQYF. The CDR3 bases are TGTGCCTGGAAGGACTGTTCCTCCTACGAGCAGTACTTC.

Turning to this clone: Other DNA variants within this sample encode the same CDR3. The genes are TRBV29-1 and TRBJ2-1; TRBD1 is a possible D gene (6 bases). Germline CDR1 SQVTM, CDR2 ANQGSEA. The CDR3 is made up of 14 amino acids. Trimming took off 6 bases at V and 8 bases at J, with 20 bases between the two ends. CDR3 protein: CSVATGWGGDEQFF. The CDR3 DNA follows: TGCAGCGTCGCAACAGGGTGGGGTGGCGATGAGCAGTTCTTC.

The chain links TRBV7-9 to TRBJ1-1; D is ambiguous. The CDR3 covers 13 residues. Germline V gene sequence: CDR1 SEHNR, CDR2 FQNEAQ (reference sequence). V was cut by 3 bases and J by 1 base, with 6 bases left in between. The CDR3 DNA follows: TGTGCCAGCAGCTTCCAGGAGAACACTGAAGCTTTCTTT. It codes for CASSFQENTEAFF.

This chain uses TRBV2 with TRBJ2-1; TRBD2 agrees at 7 bases. The germline gives CDR1 SNHLY, CDR2 FYNNEI. The CDR3 contains 14 residues. V shed 4 bases and J 0 bases; nucleotides not matched to a gene: 0. CDR3 protein: CASSGGSSYNEQFF. The DNA for the CDR3 is TGTGCCAGCAGTGGCGGGAGCTCCTACAATGAGCAGTTCTTC.

The chain has TRBV28 and TRBJ2-5; perhaps TRBD1 as D (6 bases). Germline-derived CDR1 and CDR2 are MDHEN and SYDVKM. This CDR3 has 16 amino acids. V lost 1 base to trimming and J lost 1 base, with 13 bases between them. CDR3 sequence reads: CASSLYPGAIQETQYF. The CDR3 region has the DNA TGTGCCAGCAGTTTATATCCAGGGGCCATCCAAGAGACCCAGTACTTC.

This chain links TRBV6-1 with TRBJ1-2, with a possible D match to TRBD1 (5 bases). Germline values: CDR1 MNHNS, CDR2 SASEGT. V was shortened by 1 base and J by 7 bases, with 13 bases between the two germline ends. The CDR3 covers 14 residues. CDR3 nucleotides: TGTGCCAGCAGTGAAGGAATCGGGGGGTCTGGCTACACCTTC. This encodes CASSEGIGGSGYTF.

The genes are TRBV19 and TRBJ2-5, with 7 bases matching TRBD1. Germline CDR1 reads LNHDA; CDR2 reads SQIVND (reference sequence). V dropped 4 bases and J dropped 1; count of bases not matched to a gene: 12. The CDR3 has 17 amino acids. The CDR3 bases are TGTGCCAGTAGTAGGAACCCCGACAGGGTCCTCCAAGAGACCCAGTACTTC. Its protein is CASSRNPDRVLQETQYF.

The rearrangement uses TRBV7-2 and TRBJ1-4; weak D call: TRBD1 (5 bases). From germline, CDR1 is SGHTA and CDR2 FQGNSA. This CDR3 is built from 17 residues. V lost 4 bases to trimming and J lost 0 bases, with 15 bases between them. The chain's CDR3 is CASSSTAPGATNEKLFF. For the CDR3, the DNA is TGTGCCAGCAGCTCGACAGCGCCCGGAGCAACTAATGAAAAACTGTTTTTT.